Listed below are T cell receptor beta chains from one sample, sequenced in a study of neurological immune-mediated disorders. One entry per CDR3 protein results from TCRdb running MiXCR on the 5' RACE reads. There are 66,000 or so distinct CDR3 sequences in the sample; roughly 5.6% occur only once, and about 3% lies in the top ten. The sample was PBMCs. These receptors were collected from a woman aged 25 to 45 with multiple sclerosis. Each CDR3 is given with its conserved first and last residue. D genes are given only for firm matches. Where a row states a size, it is once, few, many or the class of an expanded clone; other rows omit it.

-,TRBJ1-2,TRBV5-1,-,TGCGCCAGCAGCTTGGGGCAGGCCGAAGGCTACACCTTC,CASSLGQAEGYTF
-,TRBJ2-5,TRBV7-2,many,TGTGCCAGCAGCTGGCTAGAGAACCAAGAGACCCAGTACTTC,CASSWLENQETQYF
TRBD1,TRBJ2-2,TRBV9,many,TGTGCCAGCAGCGTAGGGAGCGGGACAGGGGACACCGGGGAGCTGTTTTTT,CASSVGSGTGDTGELFF
-,TRBJ1-2,TRBV6-5,many,TGTGCCACTTCGGACACGCCCGGGCGGGTCTATGGCTACACCTTC,CATSDTPGRVYGYTF
-,TRBJ2-5,TRBV20-1,many,TGCAGTGCTAGAGACCCGGCCAGGGGAGAGACCCAGTACTTC,CSARDPARGETQYF
-,TRBJ1-6,TRBV7-7,few,TGTGCTAGCAGCTCCGCCCTCGGGGCACCCCTCCACTTT,CASSSALGAPLHF
-,TRBJ2-1,TRBV6-6,many,TGTGCCAGCCTTTACTGGGGGACACAAAGTAACAATGAGCAGTTCTTC,CASLYWGTQSNNEQFF
-,TRBJ2-7,TRBV6-5,few,TGTGCCAGCAGTTGGGATCCCGGCGAACCCTCCGAGCAGTACTTC,CASSWDPGEPSEQYF
-,TRBJ2-2,TRBV6-5,many,TGTGCCAGCAGTTACCGAGACACCGGGGAGCTGTTTTTT,CASSYRDTGELFF
TRBD1,TRBJ1-5,TRBV20-1,few,TGCAGTGCTCGGAGGGGACAGAGGCATCAGCCCCAGAATTTT,CSARRGQRHQPQNF
-,TRBJ2-3,TRBV6-5,many,TGTGCCAGCAGTTACTCTAGCAGGGGAGGAGCAGATACGCAGTATTTT,CASSYSSRGGADTQYF
TRBD2,TRBJ2-1,TRBV5-1,many,TGCGCCAGCAGCCACCTGGTCGGCGGGGGGTCCAATGAGCAGTTCTTC,CASSHLVGGGSNEQFF
-,TRBJ1-1,TRBV7-8,many,TGTGCCAGCAGACCACGTTTGGGCAGGGGAGGCCACACTGAAGCTTTCTTT,CASRPRLGRGGHTEAFF
-,TRBJ2-1,TRBV6-2/TRBV6-3,many,TGTGCCAGCAGTTACTCCCAGTGGCAGGGGGGCGTTAATGAGCAGTTCTTC,CASSYSQWQGGVNEQFF
-,TRBJ2-4,TRBV4-1,many,TGCGCCAGCAGCCAGGTTCCAGGGGTGGAAGCCAAAAACATTCAGTACTTC,CASSQVPGVEAKNIQYF
TRBD1,TRBJ2-2,TRBV12-3/TRBV12-4,many,TGTGCCAGCAGTCCTCCGGGACAGGGGATCACCGGGGAGCTGTTTTTT,CASSPPGQGITGELFF
TRBD1,TRBJ2-7,TRBV29-1,many,TGCAGCGTTAGTGACAGGGAGTACGAGCAGTACTTC,CSVSDREYEQYF
TRBD1,TRBJ1-1,TRBV7-2,-,TGTGCCAGCAGCCCCCTTGAGGGGGCGAGGACTGAAGCTTTCTTT,CASSPLEGARTEAFF
-,TRBJ1-3,TRBV3-1,many,TGTGCCAGCAGCCAGGTGGCTGGAAACACCATATATTTT,CASSQVAGNTIYF
TRBD1,TRBJ2-2,TRBV25-1,many,TGTGCCAGCAGTGAGGGACAGGGGACCTTCACCGGGGAGCTGTTTTTT,CASSEGQGTFTGELFF
-,TRBJ2-3,TRBV10-2,many,TGCGCCAGCAGTGAGTCGGGGCGGGCCACAGATACGCAGTATTTT,CASSESGRATDTQYF
-,TRBJ2-5,TRBV29-1,few,TGCAGCTCGGGAAAGCGAGGGGAGACCCAGTACTTC,CSSGKRGETQYF